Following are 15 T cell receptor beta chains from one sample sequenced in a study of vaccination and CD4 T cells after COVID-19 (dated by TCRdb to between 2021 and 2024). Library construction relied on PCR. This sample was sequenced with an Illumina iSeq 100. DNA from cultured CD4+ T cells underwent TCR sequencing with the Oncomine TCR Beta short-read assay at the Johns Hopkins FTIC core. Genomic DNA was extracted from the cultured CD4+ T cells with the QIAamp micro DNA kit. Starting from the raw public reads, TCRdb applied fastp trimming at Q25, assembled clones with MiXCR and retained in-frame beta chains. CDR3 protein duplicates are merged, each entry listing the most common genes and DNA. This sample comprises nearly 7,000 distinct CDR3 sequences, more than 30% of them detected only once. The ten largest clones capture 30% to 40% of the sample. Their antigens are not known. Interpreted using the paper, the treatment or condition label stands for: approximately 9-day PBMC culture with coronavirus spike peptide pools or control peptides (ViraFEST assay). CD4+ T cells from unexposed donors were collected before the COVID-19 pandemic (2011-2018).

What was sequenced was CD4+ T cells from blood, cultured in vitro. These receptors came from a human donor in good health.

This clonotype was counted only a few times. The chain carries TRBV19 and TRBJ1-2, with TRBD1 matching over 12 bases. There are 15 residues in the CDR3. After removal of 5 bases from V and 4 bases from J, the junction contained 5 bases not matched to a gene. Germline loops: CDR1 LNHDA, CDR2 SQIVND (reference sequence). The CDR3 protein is CASSSGTGGVYGYTF. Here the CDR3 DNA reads TGTGCCAGTAGTTCAGGGACAGGGGGCGTCTATGGCTACACCTTC.

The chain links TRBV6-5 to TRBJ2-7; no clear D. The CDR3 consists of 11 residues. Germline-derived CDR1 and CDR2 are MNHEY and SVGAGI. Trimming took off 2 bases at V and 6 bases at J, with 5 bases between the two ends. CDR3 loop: CASSYVTEQYF. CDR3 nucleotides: TGTGCCAGCAGTTACGTCACCGAGCAGTACTTC.

In DNA form, the CDR3 reads TGTGCCAGCAGCCCGACAGGGCGTTCGGCCGGGGAGCTGTTTTTT. Residues: CASSPTGRSAGELFF. The gene calls are TRBV7-2 and TRBJ2-2; 7 nucleotides match TRBD1. The germline V gene has CDR1 SGHTA and CDR2 FQGNSA. This CDR3 is built from 15 residues. Trimming took 5 bases from V and 6 from J; bases not matched to a gene: 9.

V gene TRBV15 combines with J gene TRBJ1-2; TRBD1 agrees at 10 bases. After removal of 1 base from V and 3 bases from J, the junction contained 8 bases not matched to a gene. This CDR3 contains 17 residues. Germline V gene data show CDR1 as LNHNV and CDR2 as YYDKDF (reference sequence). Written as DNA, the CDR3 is TGTGCCACCAGCAGAGTATTGACAGGGGGCGCGGACTATGGCTACACCTTC. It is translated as CATSRVLTGGADYGYTF.

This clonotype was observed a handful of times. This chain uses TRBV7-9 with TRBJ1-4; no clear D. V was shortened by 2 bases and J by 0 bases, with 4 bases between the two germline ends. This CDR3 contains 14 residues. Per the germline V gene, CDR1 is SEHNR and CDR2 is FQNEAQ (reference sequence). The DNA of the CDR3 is TGTGCCAGCAGCTTATGGGCAACTAATGAAAAACTGTTTTTT. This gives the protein CASSLWATNEKLFF.

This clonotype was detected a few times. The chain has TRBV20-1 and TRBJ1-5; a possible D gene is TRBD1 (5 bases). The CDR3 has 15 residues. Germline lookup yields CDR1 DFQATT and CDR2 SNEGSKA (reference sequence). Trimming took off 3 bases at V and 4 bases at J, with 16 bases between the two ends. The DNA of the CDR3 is TGCAGTGCTAGGGGGCGAGAGGGAACTAATCAGCCCCAGCATTTT. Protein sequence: CSARGREGTNQPQHF.

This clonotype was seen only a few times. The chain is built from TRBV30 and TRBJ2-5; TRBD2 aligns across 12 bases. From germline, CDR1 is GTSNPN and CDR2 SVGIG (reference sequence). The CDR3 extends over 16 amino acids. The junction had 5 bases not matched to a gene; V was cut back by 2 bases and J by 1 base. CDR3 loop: CAWSPGLAGFQETQYF. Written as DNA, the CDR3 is TGTGCCTGGAGTCCAGGACTAGCGGGATTCCAAGAGACCCAGTACTTC.

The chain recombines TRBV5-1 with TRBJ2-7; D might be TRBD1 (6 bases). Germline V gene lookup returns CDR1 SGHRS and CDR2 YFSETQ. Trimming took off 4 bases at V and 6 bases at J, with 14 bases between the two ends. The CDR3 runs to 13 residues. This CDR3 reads CASSQGFRVEQYF. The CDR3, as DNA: TGCGCCAGCAGCCAGGGGTTTCGGGTCGAGCAGTACTTC.

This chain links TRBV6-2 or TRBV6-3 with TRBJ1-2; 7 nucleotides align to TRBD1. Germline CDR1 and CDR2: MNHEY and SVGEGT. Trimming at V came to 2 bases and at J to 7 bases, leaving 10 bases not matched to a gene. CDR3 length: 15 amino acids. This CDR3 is CASSYLATGRSGYTF. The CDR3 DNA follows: TGTGCCAGCAGTTACCTGGCGACAGGGCGTAGTGGCTACACCTTC.

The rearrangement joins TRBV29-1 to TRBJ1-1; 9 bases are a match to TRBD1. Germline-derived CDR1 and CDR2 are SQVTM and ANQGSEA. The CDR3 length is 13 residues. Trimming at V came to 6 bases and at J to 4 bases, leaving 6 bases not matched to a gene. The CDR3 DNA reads TGCAGCGTCACACAGGGGGCGAGCACTGAAGCTTTCTTT. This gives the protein CSVTQGASTEAFF. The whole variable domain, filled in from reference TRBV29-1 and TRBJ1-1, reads SAVISQKPSRDICQRGTSLTIQCQVDSQVTMMFWYRQQPGQSLTLIATANQGSEATYESGFVIDKFPISRPNLTFSTLTVSNMSPEDSSIYLCSVTQGASTEAFFGQGTRLTVV.

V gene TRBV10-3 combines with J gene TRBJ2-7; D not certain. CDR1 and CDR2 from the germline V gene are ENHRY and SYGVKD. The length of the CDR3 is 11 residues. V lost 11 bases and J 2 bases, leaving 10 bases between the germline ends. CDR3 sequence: CAVDGPYEQYF. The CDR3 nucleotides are TGTGCCGTCGACGGTCCCTACGAGCAGTACTTC.

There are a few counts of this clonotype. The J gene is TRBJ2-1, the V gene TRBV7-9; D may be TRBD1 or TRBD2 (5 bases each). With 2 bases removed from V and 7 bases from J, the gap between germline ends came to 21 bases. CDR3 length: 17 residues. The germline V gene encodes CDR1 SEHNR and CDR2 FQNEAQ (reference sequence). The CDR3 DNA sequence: TGTGCCAGCAGCTTAACCCGAGGTGGGGGAGTGGGGAATGAGCAGTTCTTC. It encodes CASSLTRGGGVGNEQFF.

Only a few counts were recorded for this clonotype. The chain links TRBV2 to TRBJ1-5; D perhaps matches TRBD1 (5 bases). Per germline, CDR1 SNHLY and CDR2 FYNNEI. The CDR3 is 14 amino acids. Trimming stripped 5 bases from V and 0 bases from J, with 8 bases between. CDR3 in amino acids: CASSQGYSNQPQHF. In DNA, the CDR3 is TGTGCCAGCAGTCAGGGTTATAGCAATCAGCCCCAGCATTTT.

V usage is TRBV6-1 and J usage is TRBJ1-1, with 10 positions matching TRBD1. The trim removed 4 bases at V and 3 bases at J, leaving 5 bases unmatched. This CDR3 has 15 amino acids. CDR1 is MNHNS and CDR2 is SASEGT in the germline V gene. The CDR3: CASSGTGGWDTEAFF. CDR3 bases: TGTGCCAGCAGTGGGACAGGGGGATGGGACACTGAAGCTTTCTTT.

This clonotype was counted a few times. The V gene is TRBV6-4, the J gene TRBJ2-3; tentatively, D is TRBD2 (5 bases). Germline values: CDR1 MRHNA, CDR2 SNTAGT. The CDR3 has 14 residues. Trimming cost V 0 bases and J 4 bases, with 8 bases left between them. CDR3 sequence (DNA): TGTGCCAGCAGTGACTCAGAGGGCTCAGATACGCAGTATTTT. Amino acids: CASSDSEGSDTQYF.